Below, 3 T cell receptor beta chains from the same sample are listed, as sequenced in a study of blood T cell repertoires in COVID-19. This table comes from immunoSEQ multiplex PCR, and its TCRdb copy is limited to in-frame clones, with some not included. Of tens of thousands of clones in the sample, just over 85% are singletons; the top ten hold around 64%. Sequenced material: peripheral blood. These receptor sequences come from a man between 65 and 79 years old with acute or convalescent COVID-19.

This clone turned up a few times. V gene TRBV6-2 or TRBV6-3 combines with J gene TRBJ2-7, with 9 bases lining up with TRBD2. After removal of 6 bases from V and 1 base from J, the junction contained 7 bases not matched to a gene. The CDR3 covers 15 residues. Per germline, CDR1 MNHEY and CDR2 SVGEGT. The CDR3 coding sequence is TGTGCCAGCAGCCCCCTAGCGGGGATTTCCTACGAGCAGTACTTC. Amino acid sequence: CASSPLAGISYEQYF.

This rearrangement joins TRBV11-3 to TRBJ2-2, with D uncertain. CDR1 is SGHNT, CDR2 YENEEA, per germline. Trimming stripped 2 bases from V and 5 bases from J, with 12 bases between. The CDR3 has 15 amino acids. The CDR3 region has the DNA TGTGCCAGCAGCTTAAATGCAGATTTAACCGGGGAGCTGTTTTTT. It translates to CASSLNADLTGELFF.

This clone was recorded only once. The chain combines TRBV18 with TRBJ2-5, with TRBD2 identical over 13 bases. V lost 3 bases and J lost 1; bases outside the gene matches: 8. The CDR3 length is 18 residues. Germline CDR1 reads KGHSH; CDR2 reads LQKENI. The CDR3 here is CASSPILRTSGSQETQYF. The DNA of the CDR3 is TGTGCCAGCTCACCGATTCTACGGACTAGCGGGAGCCAAGAGACCCAGTACTTC.